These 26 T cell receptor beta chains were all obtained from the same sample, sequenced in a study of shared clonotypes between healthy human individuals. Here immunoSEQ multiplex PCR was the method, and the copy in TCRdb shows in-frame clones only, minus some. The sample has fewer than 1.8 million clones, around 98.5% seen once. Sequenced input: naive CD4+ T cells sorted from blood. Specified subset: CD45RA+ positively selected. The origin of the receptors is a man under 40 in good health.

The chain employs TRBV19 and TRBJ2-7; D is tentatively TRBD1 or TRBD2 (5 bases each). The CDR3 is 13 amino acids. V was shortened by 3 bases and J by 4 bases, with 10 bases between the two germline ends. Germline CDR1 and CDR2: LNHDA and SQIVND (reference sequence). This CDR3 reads CASSISEGYEQYF. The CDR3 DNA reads TGTGCCAGTAGTATCTCAGAGGGGTACGAGCAGTACTTC. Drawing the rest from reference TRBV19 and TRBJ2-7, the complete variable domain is DGGITQSPKYLFRKEGQNVTLSCEQNLNHDAMYWYRQDPGQGLRLIYYSQIVNDFQKGDIAEGYSVSREKKESFPLTVTSAQKNPTAFYLCASSISEGYEQYFGPGTRLTVT.

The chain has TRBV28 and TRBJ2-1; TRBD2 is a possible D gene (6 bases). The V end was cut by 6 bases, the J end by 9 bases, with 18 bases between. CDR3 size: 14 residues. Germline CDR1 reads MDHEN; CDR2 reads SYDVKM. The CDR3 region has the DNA TGTGCCAGCAGATCGGGACTGCCTCAGGGTGAGCAGTTCTTC. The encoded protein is CASRSGLPQGEQFF.

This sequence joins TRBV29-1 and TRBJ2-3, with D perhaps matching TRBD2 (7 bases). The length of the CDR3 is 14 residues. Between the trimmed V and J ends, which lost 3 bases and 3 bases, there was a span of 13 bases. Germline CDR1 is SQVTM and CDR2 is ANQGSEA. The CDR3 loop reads CSVDGGPRTDTQYF. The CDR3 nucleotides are TGCAGCGTTGACGGGGGGCCTAGGACAGATACGCAGTATTTT.

DNA for the CDR3: TGTGCCAGCAGCCACGGGACAGGGCCAGAGACCCAGTACTTC. This codes for CASSHGTGPETQYF. The chain uses TRBV7-9 and TRBJ2-5; the match to TRBD1 covers 9 bases. Looked up from germline, CDR1 is SEHNR and CDR2 is FQNEAQ (reference sequence). This CDR3 has 14 amino acids. With 5 bases clipped from V and 4 bases from J, the junction kept 5 bases outside the gene matches.

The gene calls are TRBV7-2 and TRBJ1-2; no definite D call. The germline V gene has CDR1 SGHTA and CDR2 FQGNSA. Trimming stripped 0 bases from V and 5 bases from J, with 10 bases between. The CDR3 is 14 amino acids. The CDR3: CASSLASRGYGYTF. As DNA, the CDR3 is TGTGCCAGCAGCTTAGCCTCCAGAGGGTATGGCTACACCTTC. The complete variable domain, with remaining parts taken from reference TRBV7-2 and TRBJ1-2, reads GAGVSQSPSNKVTEKGKDVELRCDPISGHTALYWYRQSLGQGLEFLIYFQGNSAPDKSGLPSDRFSAERTGGSVSTLTIQRTQQEDSAVYLCASSLASRGYGYTFGSGTRLTVV.

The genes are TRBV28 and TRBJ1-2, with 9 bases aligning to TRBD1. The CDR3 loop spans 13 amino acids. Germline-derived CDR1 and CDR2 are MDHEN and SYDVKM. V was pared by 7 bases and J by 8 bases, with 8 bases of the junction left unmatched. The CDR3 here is CASNRDRAWGYTF. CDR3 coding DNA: TGTGCCAGCAACCGGGACAGGGCGTGGGGCTACACCTTC.

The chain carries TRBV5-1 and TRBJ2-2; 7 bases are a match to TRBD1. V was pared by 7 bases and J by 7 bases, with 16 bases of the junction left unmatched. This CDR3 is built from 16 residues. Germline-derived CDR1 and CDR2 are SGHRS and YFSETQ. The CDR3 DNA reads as TGCGCCAGCCCGAGACAGGGCGCTGTTGGTGGCGGGGAGCTGTTTTTT. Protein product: CASPRQGAVGGGELFF. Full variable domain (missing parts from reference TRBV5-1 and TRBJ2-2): KAGVTQTPRYLIKTRGQQVTLSCSPISGHRSVSWYQQTPGQGLQFLFEYFSETQRNKGNFPGRFSGRQFSNSRSEMNVSTLELGDSALYLCASPRQGAVGGGELFFGEGSRLTVL.

CDR3 in amino acids: CASSGRDRGLLVNNQPQHF. Here the CDR3 DNA reads TGCGCCAGCAGTGGGCGGGACAGGGGGCTACTTGTCAACAATCAGCCCCAGCATTTT. The rearrangement uses TRBV10-2 and TRBJ1-5; 12 bases line up with TRBD1. The CDR3 is made up of 19 amino acids. The J segment lost 3 bases and the V segment lost 4 bases, leaving 13 bases of the junction unmatched. CDR1 is WSHSY, CDR2 SAAADI, per germline.

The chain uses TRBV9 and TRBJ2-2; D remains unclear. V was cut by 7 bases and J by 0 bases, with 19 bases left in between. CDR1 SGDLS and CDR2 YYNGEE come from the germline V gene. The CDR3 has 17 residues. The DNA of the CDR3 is TGTGCCAGCGAGAAGGCGGCCGGCTTTTCGAACACCGGGGAGCTGTTTTTT. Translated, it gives CASEKAAGFSNTGELFF.

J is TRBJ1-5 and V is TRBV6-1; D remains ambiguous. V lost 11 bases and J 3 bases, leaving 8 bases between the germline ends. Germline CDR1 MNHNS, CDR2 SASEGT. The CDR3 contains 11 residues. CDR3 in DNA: TGTGCCGAGGGTGACAATCAGCCCCAGCATTTT. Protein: CAEGDNQPQHF.

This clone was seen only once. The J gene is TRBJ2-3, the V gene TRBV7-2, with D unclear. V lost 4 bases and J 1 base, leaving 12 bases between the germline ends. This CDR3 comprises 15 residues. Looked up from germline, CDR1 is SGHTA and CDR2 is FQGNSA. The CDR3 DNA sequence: TGTGCCAGCAGCTCCAATTTGGCGGGCACAGATACGCAGTATTTT. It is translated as CASSSNLAGTDTQYF.

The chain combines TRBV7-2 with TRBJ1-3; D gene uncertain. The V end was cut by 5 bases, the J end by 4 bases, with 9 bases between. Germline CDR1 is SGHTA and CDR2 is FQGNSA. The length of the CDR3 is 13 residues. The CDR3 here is CASSDRGGNTIYF. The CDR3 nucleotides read TGTGCCAGCAGCGACCGTGGAGGAAACACCATATATTTT.

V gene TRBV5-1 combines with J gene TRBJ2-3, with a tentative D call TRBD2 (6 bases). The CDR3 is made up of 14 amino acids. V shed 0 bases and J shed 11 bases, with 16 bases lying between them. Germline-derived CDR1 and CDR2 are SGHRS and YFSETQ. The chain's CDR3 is CASSLEDAGPGQYF. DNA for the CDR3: TGCGCCAGCAGCTTGGAGGACGCGGGACCAGGGCAGTATTTT.

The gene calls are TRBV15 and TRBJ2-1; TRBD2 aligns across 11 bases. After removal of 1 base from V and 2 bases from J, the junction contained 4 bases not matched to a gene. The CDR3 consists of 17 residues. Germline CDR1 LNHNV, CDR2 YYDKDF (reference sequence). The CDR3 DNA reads TGTGCCACCAGCAGAGTTACACTAGCGGGAGCCTACAATGAGCAGTTCTTC. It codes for CATSRVTLAGAYNEQFF. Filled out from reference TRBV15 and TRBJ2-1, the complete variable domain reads DAMVIQNPRYQVTQFGKPVTLSCSQTLNHNVMYWYQQKSSQAPKLLFHYYDKDFNNEADTPDNFQSRRPNTSFCFLDIRSPGLGDTAMYLCATSRVTLAGAYNEQFFGPGTRLTVL.

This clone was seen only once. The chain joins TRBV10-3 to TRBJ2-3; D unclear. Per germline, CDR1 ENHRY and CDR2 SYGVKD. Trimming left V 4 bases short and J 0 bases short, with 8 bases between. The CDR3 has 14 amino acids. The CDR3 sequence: CAISVRSSTDTQYF. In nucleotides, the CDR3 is TGTGCCATCAGTGTCCGTAGTAGCACAGATACGCAGTATTTT.

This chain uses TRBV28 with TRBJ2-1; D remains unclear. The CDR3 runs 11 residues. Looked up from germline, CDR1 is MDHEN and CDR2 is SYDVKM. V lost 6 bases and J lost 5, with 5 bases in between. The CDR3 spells CASSRNNEQFF. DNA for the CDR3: TGTGCCAGCAGCCGGAACAATGAGCAGTTCTTC.

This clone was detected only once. The CDR3 coding sequence is TGTGCCAGCCGGTCGGGACCTAATGGGGCCGGGGAGCTGTTTTTT. It codes for CASRSGPNGAGELFF. V gene TRBV28 combines with J gene TRBJ2-2, with D perhaps assigned TRBD1 or TRBD2 (5 bases each). This CDR3 has 15 residues. Germline CDR1 and CDR2: MDHEN and SYDVKM. V lost 8 bases and J lost 6, with 19 bases in between. The full variable domain, with the rest looked up from reference TRBV28 and TRBJ2-2, is DVKVTQSSRYLVKRTGEKVFLECVQDMDHENMFWYRQDPGLGLRLIYFSYDVKMKEKGDIPEGYSVSREKKERFSLILESASTNQTSMYLCASRSGPNGAGELFFGEGSRLTVL.

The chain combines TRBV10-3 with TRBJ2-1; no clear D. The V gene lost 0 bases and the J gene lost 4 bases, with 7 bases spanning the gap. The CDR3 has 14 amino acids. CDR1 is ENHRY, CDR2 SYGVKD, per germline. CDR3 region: CAISESRVYNEQFF. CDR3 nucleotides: TGTGCCATCAGTGAGTCCCGGGTTTACAATGAGCAGTTCTTC.

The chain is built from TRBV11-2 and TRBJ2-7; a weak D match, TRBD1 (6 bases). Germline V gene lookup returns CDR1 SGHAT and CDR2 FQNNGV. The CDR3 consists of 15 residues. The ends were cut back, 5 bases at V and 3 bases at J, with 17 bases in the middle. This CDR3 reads CASSHQRQAYYEQYF. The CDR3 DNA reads TGTGCCAGCAGCCACCAGAGACAGGCTTACTACGAGCAGTACTTC.

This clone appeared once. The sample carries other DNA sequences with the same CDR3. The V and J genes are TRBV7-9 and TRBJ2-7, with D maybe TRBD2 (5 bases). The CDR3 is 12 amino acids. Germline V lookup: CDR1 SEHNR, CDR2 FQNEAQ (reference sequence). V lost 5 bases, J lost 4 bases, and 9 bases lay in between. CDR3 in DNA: TGTGCCAGCAGCCCCGAGGGTTACGAGCAGTACTTC. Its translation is CASSPEGYEQYF.

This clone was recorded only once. The CDR3 DNA reads TGTGCCAGCAGTCGGAGCGGGGGCTACAGGAATGAGCAGTTCTTC. Amino acids: CASSRSGGYRNEQFF. The rearrangement joins TRBV6-1 to TRBJ2-1, with TRBD2 identical over 8 bases. The CDR3 is 15 amino acids. CDR1 and CDR2 (germline): MNHNS, SASEGT. The ends lost 5 bases at V and 7 bases at J; junction bases unmatched: 10.

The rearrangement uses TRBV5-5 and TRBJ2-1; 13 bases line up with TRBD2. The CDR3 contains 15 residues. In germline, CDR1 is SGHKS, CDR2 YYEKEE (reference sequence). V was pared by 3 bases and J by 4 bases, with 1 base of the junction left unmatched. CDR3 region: CASSSGLAGYNEQFF. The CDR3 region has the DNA TGTGCCAGCAGCTCGGGACTAGCGGGATACAATGAGCAGTTCTTC.

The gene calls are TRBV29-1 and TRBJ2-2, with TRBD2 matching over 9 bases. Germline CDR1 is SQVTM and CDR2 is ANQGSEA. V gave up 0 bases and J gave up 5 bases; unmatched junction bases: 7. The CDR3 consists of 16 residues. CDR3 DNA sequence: TGCAGCGTTGAAGATAGTGGGCTAGCGGGGACCGGGGAGCTGTTTTTT. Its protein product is CSVEDSGLAGTGELFF.

CDR3 nucleotide sequence: TGTGCCAGCAGCTTATTAGGGGCTGAGGGCCACAATGAGCAGTTCTTC. This sequence encodes CASSLLGAEGHNEQFF. The chain has TRBV7-3 and TRBJ2-1; D possibly matches TRBD1 or TRBD2 (5 bases each). Per the germline V gene, CDR1 is SGHTA and CDR2 is FQGTGA. This CDR3 is 16 amino acids long. Trimming stripped 2 bases from V and 5 bases from J, with 16 bases between.

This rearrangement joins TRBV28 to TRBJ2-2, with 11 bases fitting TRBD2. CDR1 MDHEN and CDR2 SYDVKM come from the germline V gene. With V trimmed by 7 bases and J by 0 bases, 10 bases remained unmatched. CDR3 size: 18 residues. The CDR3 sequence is CASTLGLAGGTNTGELFF. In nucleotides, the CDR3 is TGTGCCAGCACCCTGGGGCTAGCGGGAGGCACGAACACCGGGGAGCTGTTTTTT.

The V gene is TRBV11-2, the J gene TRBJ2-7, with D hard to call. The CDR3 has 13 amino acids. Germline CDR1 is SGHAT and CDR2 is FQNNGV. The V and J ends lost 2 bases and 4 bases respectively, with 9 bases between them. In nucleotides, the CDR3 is TGTGCCAGCAGCTTACTTGCAGCGTACGAGCAGTACTTC. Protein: CASSLLAAYEQYF.